This is a list of T cell receptor beta chains from one sample in a study of blood T cell repertoires in COVID-19. The data were produced by immunoSEQ multiplex PCR, yet TCRdb's version contains in-frame clones alone and is incomplete. The sample carries over 200,000 clones, 80% to 90% recorded once. Material: PBMCs or T cells enriched from blood (not recorded which). The origin of the receptors is a woman younger than 45 who had been exposed to COVID-19. Both conserved end residues are part of each CDR3. Fields, in order: J gene, D gene, V gene, clone size, CDR3 protein, CDR3 DNA. A D gene is named only where the DNA matches it firmly. Clone sizes are given selectively: once, few, many, or a class where the clone is expanded.

TRBJ2-2 TRBD2 TRBV19 once CASIGLAGGPGELFF TGTGCCAGTATCGGACTAGCGGGAGGACCCGGGGAGCTGTTTTTT
TRBJ1-1 TRBD1 TRBV5-5 - CASSLATTGTEAFF TGTGCCAGCAGCTTGGCGACGACAGGGACTGAAGCTTTCTTT
TRBJ2-3 TRBD2 TRBV6-1 - CASSEVLAGGADTQYF TGTGCCAGCAGTGAAGTACTAGCGGGAGGAGCCGATACGCAGTATTTT
TRBJ2-1 - TRBV7-9 - CASSSAAAGAYNEQFF TGTGCCAGCAGCTCCGCGGCAGCGGGTGCCTACAATGAGCAGTTCTTC
TRBJ2-7 TRBD1 TRBV7-9 few CASSNRDRPYEQYF TGTGCCAGCAGCAACCGGGACAGGCCCTACGAGCAGTACTTC
TRBJ1-2 TRBD1 TRBV27 once CASSTYPDREKGYTF TGTGCCAGCAGTACATACCCGGACAGGGAGAAGGGCTACACCTTC
TRBJ2-7 TRBD1 TRBV24-1 - CATSGTGGYIDEQYF TGTGCCACCAGTGGGACAGGGGGCTATATCGACGAGCAGTACTTC
TRBJ1-1 - TRBV5-4 - CASSSTDRSSEAFF TGTGCCAGCAGCTCCACCGACAGGTCTTCTGAAGCTTTCTTT
TRBJ1-3 - TRBV27 - CASSPIMGSVSGNTIYF TGTGCCAGCAGCCCTATCATGGGCTCCGTCTCTGGAAACACCATATATTTT
TRBJ2-7 - TRBV19 - CASSIVTLGATGRNEQYF TGTGCCAGTAGTATAGTAACTTTAGGGGCCACAGGGCGGAACGAGCAGTACTTC
TRBJ2-5 - TRBV7-6 - CASSNLLRGRLGETQYF TGTGCCAGCAGCAACCTCCTCAGGGGCAGGCTGGGAGAGACCCAGTACTTC
TRBJ1-4 TRBD1 TRBV2 - CASTRVRTGNEKLFF TGTGCCAGCACCAGAGTTCGGACAGGGAATGAAAAACTGTTTTTT
TRBJ1-5 - TRBV2 few CASGQLSVQPQHF TGTGCCAGCGGGCAGCTGTCGGTGCAGCCCCAGCATTTT
TRBJ2-3 - TRBV5-1 - CASSPQTGIFSTDTQYF TGCGCCAGCAGCCCGCAAACAGGGATTTTTAGCACAGATACGCAGTATTTT
TRBJ2-7 - TRBV30 - CAWTRQSYEQYF TGTGCCTGGACCAGGCAGTCCTACGAGCAGTACTTC
TRBJ1-4 TRBD1 TRBV30 - CAWGGQGRKGEKLFF TGTGCCTGGGGTGGACAGGGAAGAAAGGGTGAAAAACTGTTTTTT
TRBJ2-1 - TRBV7-9 once CASSLQLAYNEQFF TGTGCCAGCAGCTTACAACTAGCCTACAATGAGCAGTTCTTC
TRBJ2-7 TRBD2 TRBV5-6 - CASSLTFSGTSEQYF TGTGCCAGCAGCCTCACCTTTAGCGGGACCAGCGAGCAGTACTTC
TRBJ1-1 TRBD1 TRBV28 - CASSPGGQGYPEAFF TGTGCCAGCAGTCCTGGGGGACAGGGCTATCCTGAAGCTTTCTTT
TRBJ2-7 TRBD1 TRBV19 - CASSPRKDRGVTYEQYF TGTGCCAGTAGTCCCCGAAAGGACAGGGGGGTAACCTACGAGCAGTACTTC
TRBJ2-1 TRBD2 TRBV7-7 - CASSPGTSGSFSSSYNEQFF TGTGCCAGCAGCCCCGGGACTAGCGGGAGTTTTTCTAGCTCCTACAATGAGCAGTTCTTC
TRBJ2-7 - TRBV11-2 - CASSLEGYSYEQYF TGTGCCAGCAGCTTGGAGGGCTACTCCTACGAGCAGTACTTC
TRBJ2-6 TRBD1 TRBV4-1 - CASSQVRTGGSGANVLTF TGCGCCAGCAGCCAAGTGCGGACAGGGGGCTCTGGGGCCAACGTCCTGACTTTC
TRBJ2-3 TRBD2 TRBV7-8 - CASSLPSGSSDTQYF TGTGCCAGCAGCTTACCAAGCGGGAGCTCAGATACGCAGTATTTT
TRBJ1-4 - TRBV9 - CASSPRGSPDGLFF TGTGCCAGCAGCCCTAGGGGCAGTCCCGACGGGCTGTTTTTT
TRBJ2-2 - TRBV24-1 - CATSDSRTFTGELFF TGTGCCACCAGTGATTCGCGCACTTTCACCGGGGAGCTGTTTTTT